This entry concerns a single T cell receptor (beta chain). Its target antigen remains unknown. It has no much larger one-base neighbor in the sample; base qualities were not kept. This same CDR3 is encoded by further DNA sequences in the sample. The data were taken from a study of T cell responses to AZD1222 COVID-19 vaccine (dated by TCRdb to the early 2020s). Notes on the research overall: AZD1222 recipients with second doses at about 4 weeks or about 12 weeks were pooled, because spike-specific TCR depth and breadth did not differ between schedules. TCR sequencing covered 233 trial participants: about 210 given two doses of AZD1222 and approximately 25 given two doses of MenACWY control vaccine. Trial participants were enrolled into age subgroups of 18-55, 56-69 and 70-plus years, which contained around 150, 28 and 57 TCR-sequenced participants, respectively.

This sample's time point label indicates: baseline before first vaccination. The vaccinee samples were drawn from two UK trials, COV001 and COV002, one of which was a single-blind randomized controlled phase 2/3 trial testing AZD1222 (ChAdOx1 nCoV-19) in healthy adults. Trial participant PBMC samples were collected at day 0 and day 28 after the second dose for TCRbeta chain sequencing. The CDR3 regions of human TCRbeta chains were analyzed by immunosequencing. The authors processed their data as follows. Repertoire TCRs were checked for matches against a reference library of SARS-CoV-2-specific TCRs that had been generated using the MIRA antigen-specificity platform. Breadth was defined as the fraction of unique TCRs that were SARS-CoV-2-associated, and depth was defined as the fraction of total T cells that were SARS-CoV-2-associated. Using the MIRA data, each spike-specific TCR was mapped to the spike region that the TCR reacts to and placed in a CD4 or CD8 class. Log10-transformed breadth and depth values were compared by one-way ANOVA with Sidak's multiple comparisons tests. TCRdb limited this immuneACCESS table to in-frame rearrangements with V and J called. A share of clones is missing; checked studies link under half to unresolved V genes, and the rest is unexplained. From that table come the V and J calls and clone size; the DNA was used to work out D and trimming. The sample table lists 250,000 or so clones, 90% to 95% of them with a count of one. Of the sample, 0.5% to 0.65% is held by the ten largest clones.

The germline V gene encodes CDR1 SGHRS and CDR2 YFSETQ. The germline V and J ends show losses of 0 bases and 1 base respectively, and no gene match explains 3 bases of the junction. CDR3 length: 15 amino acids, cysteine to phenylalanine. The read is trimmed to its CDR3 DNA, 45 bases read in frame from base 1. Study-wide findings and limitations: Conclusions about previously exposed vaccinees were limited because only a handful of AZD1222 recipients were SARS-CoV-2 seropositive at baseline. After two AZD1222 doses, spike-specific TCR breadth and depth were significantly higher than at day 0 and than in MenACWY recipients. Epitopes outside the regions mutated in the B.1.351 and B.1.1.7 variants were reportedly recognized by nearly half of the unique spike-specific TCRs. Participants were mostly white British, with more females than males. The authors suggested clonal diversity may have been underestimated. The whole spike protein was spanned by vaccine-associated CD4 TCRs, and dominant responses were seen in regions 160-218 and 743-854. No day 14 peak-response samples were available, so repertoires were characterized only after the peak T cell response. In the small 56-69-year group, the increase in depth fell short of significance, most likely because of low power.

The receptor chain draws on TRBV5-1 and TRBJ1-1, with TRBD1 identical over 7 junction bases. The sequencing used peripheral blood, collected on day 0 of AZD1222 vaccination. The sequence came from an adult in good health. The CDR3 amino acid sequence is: CASSLDRGANTEAFF. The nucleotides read TGCGCCAGCAGCTTGGACAGGGGTGCGAACACTGAAGCTTTCTTT.